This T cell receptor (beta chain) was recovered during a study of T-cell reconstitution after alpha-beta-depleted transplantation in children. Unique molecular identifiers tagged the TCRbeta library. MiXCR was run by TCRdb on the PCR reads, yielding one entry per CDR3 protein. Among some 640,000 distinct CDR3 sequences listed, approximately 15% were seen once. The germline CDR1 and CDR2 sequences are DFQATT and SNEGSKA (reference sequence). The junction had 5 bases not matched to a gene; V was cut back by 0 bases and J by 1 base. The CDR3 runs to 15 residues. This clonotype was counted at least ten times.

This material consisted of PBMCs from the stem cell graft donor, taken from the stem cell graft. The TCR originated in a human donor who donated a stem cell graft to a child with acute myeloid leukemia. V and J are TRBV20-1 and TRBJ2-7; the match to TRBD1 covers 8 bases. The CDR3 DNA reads TGCAGTGCTAGAGATAGCAGGGGGCAATCCTACGAGCAGTACTTC. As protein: CSARDSRGQSYEQYF.